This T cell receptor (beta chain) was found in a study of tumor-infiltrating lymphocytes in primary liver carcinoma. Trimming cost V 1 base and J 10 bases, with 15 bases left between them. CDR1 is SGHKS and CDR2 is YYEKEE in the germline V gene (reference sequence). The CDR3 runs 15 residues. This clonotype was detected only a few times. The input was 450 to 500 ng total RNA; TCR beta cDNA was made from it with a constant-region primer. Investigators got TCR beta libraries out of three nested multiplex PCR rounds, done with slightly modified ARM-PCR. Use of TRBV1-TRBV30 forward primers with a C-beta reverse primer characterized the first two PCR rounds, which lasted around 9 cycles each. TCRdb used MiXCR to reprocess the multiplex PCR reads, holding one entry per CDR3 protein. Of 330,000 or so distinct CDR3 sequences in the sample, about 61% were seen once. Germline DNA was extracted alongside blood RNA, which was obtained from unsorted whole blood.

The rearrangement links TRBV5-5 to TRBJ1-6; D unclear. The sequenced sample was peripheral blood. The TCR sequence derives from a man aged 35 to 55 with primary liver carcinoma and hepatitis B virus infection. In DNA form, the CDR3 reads TGTGCCAGCAGCTTGAGCCAGGTGAAGGGATCACCCCTCCACTTT. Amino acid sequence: CASSLSQVKGSPLHF.